Each of the 30 T cell receptor beta chains below was sequenced from the same sample in a study of T cell repertoires in cytomegalovirus infection. TCRdb recomputed calls from the reads with MiXCR, one row per CDR3 protein. The table lists hundreds of thousands of distinct CDR3 sequences, roughly 30% of them singletons. Sequencing used PBMCs. All receptors derive from a human donor in good health (CMV status not recorded). Some clones in this sample may be carry-over from other donors' samples.

This clonotype was counted a single time. The chain uses TRBV3-1 and TRBJ2-7; no clear D. V lost 5 bases and J lost 7, with 15 bases in between. CDR3 size: 13 residues. Germline V gives CDR1 LGHDT, CDR2 YNNKEL (reference sequence). DNA of the CDR3: TGTGCCAGCAGCGACGACCCCCTTCGGGAGCAGTACTTC. This encodes CASSDDPLREQYF.

Many counts were recorded for this clonotype. This sequence joins TRBV12-3 or TRBV12-4 and TRBJ2-5, with 13 bases that match TRBD2. The CDR3 runs 16 residues. Trimming took 5 bases from V and 2 from J; bases not matched to a gene: 5. CDR3 DNA: TGTGCCAGCAGTCCCCGGACTAGCGGGGGTCAAGAGACCCAGTACTTC. Amino acid sequence: CASSPRTSGGQETQYF.

About this clonotype: Lacking the conserved final phenylalanine or tryptophan, this CDR3 likely reflects a read error. V gene TRBV12-3 or TRBV12-4 combines with J gene TRBJ2-7, with TRBD2 matching over 8 bases. This CDR3 region has 15 residues. With 6 bases clipped from V and 4 bases from J, the junction kept 11 bases outside the gene matches. CDR3 amino acids: CASSPKVAGRYEQYC. CDR3 bases: TGTGCCAGCAGCCCCAAGGTAGCGGGGCGGTACGAGCAGTACTGC.

This clonotype was detected a few times. V is TRBV12-3 or TRBV12-4 and J is TRBJ1-1; 9 bases agree with TRBD1. CDR3 length: 19 amino acids. J was trimmed by 6 bases and V by 6 bases; bases with no gene match: 23. The CDR3 DNA reads TGTGCCAGCAGCCGCTTAGGGGTGGACAGGGGACCTTTATCGTCTGAAGCTTTCTTT. It translates to CASSRLGVDRGPLSSEAFF.

The chain joins TRBV7-9 to TRBJ2-2; D is ambiguous. The CDR3 contains 15 residues. Germline assignment: CDR1 SEHNR and CDR2 FQNEAQ (reference sequence). Trimming shortened V by 4 bases and J by 0 bases, and 9 bases separated the two germline ends. CDR3 in amino acids: CASSSTPANTGELFF. DNA of the CDR3: TGTGCCAGCAGCTCGACCCCCGCGAACACCGGGGAGCTGTTTTTT.

This clonotype occurred once. This may be a read error, as it is one base from a much larger clone. This sequence joins TRBV7-6 and TRBJ2-3; 8 nucleotides match TRBD1. The CDR3 totals 16 residues. Germline V gene lookup returns CDR1 SGHVS and CDR2 FNYEAQ. CDR3 DNA: TGTGCCAGCAGCCTGGGGACAGGAGCTAGCACAGATACGAAGTATTTT. Its translation: CASSLGTGASTDTKYF.

This clonotype showed up just a few times. The rearrangement links TRBV5-6 to TRBJ2-3, with 8 nucleotides matching TRBD1. The CDR3 is 16 residues long. The germline V gene encodes CDR1 SGHDT and CDR2 YYEEEE. After removal of 4 bases from V and 3 bases from J, the junction contained 10 bases not matched to a gene. CDR3 sequence: CASSHDRGPRTDTQYF. The DNA of the CDR3 is TGTGCCAGCAGCCACGACAGGGGCCCCAGGACAGATACGCAGTATTTT.

This chain links TRBV5-1 with TRBJ2-5; the D gene is possibly TRBD1 (5 bases). V lost 2 bases to trimming and J lost 4 bases, with 12 bases between them. Germline assignment: CDR1 SGHRS and CDR2 YFSETQ. CDR3 length: 14 amino acids. CDR3 nucleotides: TGCGCCAGCAGCTTAGGGGTATCAAGAGAGACCCAGTACTTC. It specifies CASSLGVSRETQYF.

The DNA for the CDR3 is TGTGCCAGCAGAGGGGCCCCCGGGACTAACGACACCGGGGAGCTGTTTTTT. It specifies CASRGAPGTNDTGELFF. The chain uses TRBV7-9 and TRBJ2-2, with 7 positions matching TRBD2. J lost 3 bases, V lost 6 bases, and 13 bases had no gene match. This CDR3 comprises 17 residues. In germline, CDR1 is SEHNR, CDR2 FQNEAQ (reference sequence).

The chain uses TRBV20-1 and TRBJ1-5; D gene ambiguous. CDR3 length equals 14 residues. The V end lost 2 bases, the J end lost 0 bases, and 8 bases lay between the germline ends. The V gene's germline CDR1 is DFQATT and CDR2 SNEGSKA (reference sequence). CDR3 residues: CSARSPHSNQPQHF. The CDR3 DNA follows: TGCAGTGCTAGATCGCCTCATAGCAATCAGCCCCAGCATTTT.

This sequence joins TRBV29-1 and TRBJ2-2, with D possibly TRBD1 on 6 matching bases. Trimming cost V 2 bases and J 5 bases, with 12 bases left between them. CDR3 length: 14 residues. CDR1 and CDR2 from the germline V gene are SQVTM and ANQGSEA. The CDR3: CSVETQGRTGELFF. Written as DNA, the CDR3 is TGCAGCGTTGAAACGCAGGGGCGAACCGGGGAGCTGTTTTTT.

The chain has TRBV7-2 and TRBJ2-3; TRBD2 aligns across 12 bases. CDR1 and CDR2 from the germline V gene are SGHTA and FQGNSA. V shed 4 bases and J 2 bases; nucleotides not matched to a gene: 1. The CDR3 sequence is 15 residues long. The CDR3 reads CASSWTSGATDTQYF. CDR3 sequence (DNA): TGTGCCAGCAGCTGGACTAGCGGGGCCACAGATACGCAGTATTTT.

This chain joins TRBV29-1 and TRBJ2-1; D possibly corresponds to TRBD2 (7 bases). Trimming shortened V by 6 bases and J by 7 bases, and 19 bases separated the two germline ends. Germline loops: CDR1 SQVTM, CDR2 ANQGSEA. This CDR3 has 14 residues. The CDR3 DNA follows: TGCAGCGTGGGGTTGGGGGGGGCCAAAAATGAGCAGTTCTTC. It is translated as CSVGLGGAKNEQFF.

This chain uses TRBV29-1 with TRBJ1-4; D is unresolved. This CDR3 comprises 12 residues. Germline values: CDR1 SQVTM, CDR2 ANQGSEA. Between the trimmed V and J ends, which lost 6 bases and 6 bases, there was a span of 11 bases. CDR3: CSVWTGDEKLFF. The DNA for the CDR3 is TGCAGCGTCTGGACTGGGGATGAAAAACTGTTTTTT.

Details on this clonotype: The junction shows a germline mismatch at one end, possibly a read error. V and J are TRBV15 and TRBJ2-2; possibly TRBD1 for D (6 bases). Germline V gene lookup returns CDR1 LNHNV and CDR2 YYDKDF (reference sequence). The CDR3 is 14 residues long. The CDR3 sequence: CSTTPGHFTGELFF. The CDR3 DNA reads as TGTTCCACCACGCCGGGACACTTCACCGGGGAGCTGTTTTTT. Variable domain in full (rest from reference TRBV15 and TRBJ2-2): DAMVIQNPRYQVTQFGKPVTLSCSQTLNHNVMYWYQQKSSQAPKLLFHYYDKDFNNEADTPDNFQSRRPNTSFCFLDIRSPGLGDTAMYLCSTTPGHFTGELFFGEGSRLTVL.

This clonotype has just a few counts. J is TRBJ1-4 and V is TRBV18, with D perhaps TRBD1 (5 bases). V lost 3 bases to trimming and J lost 2 bases, with 19 bases between them. The CDR3 is made up of 18 amino acids. From germline, CDR1 is KGHSH and CDR2 LQKENI. This CDR3 is CASSPKLPLGTTNEKLFF. CDR3 nucleotide sequence: TGTGCCAGCTCACCGAAGCTACCCCTGGGGACGACTAATGAAAAACTGTTTTTT.

This clonotype has just a few counts. The J gene is TRBJ2-5, the V gene TRBV7-8, with a weak D call TRBD1 (6 bases). V lost 0 bases and J 1 base, leaving 12 bases between the germline ends. Germline CDR1 reads SGHVS; CDR2 reads FQNEAQ. The CDR3 contains 16 residues. The CDR3 DNA is TGTGCCAGCAGCTTAGCGAGAGAGGACAGCCAAGAGACCCAGTACTTC. Its translation: CASSLAREDSQETQYF.

This clonotype was seen a few times. The chain joins TRBV5-8 to TRBJ1-1; 9 nucleotides align to TRBD1. This CDR3 is built from 16 residues. CDR1 SGHTS and CDR2 YDEGEE come from the germline V gene. V shed 3 bases, J shed 3 bases, and the junction held 9 bases outside the gene matches. The DNA of the CDR3 is TGTGCCAGCAGCTGGAGGGGGACAGGGAGGGACACTGAAGCTTTCTTT. Translating gives CASSWRGTGRDTEAFF.

The chain uses TRBV28 and TRBJ1-4; 8 positions agree with TRBD1. V lost 5 bases, J lost 12 bases, and 17 bases stayed unmatched. This CDR3 is 16 amino acids long. Germline V lookup: CDR1 MDHEN, CDR2 SYDVKM. This chain's CDR3 is CASSPVRGQGRRELFF. DNA for the CDR3: TGTGCCAGCAGTCCTGTTCGTGGACAGGGTCGGAGGGAACTGTTTTTT.

The V and J genes are TRBV6-2 or TRBV6-3 and TRBJ1-1; D not certain. V was cut by 1 base and J by 0 bases, with 9 bases left in between. CDR3 length: 15 amino acids. Germline-derived CDR1 and CDR2 are MNHEY and SVGEGT. The CDR3 region is CASSYYAHVNTEAFF. The DNA for the CDR3 is TGTGCCAGCAGTTACTACGCCCACGTGAACACTGAAGCTTTCTTT.

In its sample, this clonotype was seen a few times. The chain recombines TRBV19 with TRBJ2-1; tentatively, D is TRBD1 (5 bases). Between the trimmed V and J ends, which lost 5 bases and 4 bases, there was a span of 12 bases. CDR1 and CDR2 from the germline V gene are LNHDA and SQIVND (reference sequence). This CDR3 is 14 amino acids long. CDR3 sequence: CASSGQGTYNEQFF. The CDR3 DNA follows: TGTGCCAGTAGTGGGCAGGGAACGTACAATGAGCAGTTCTTC.

The chain is built from TRBV20-1 and TRBJ2-7; 7 bases align to TRBD1. Germline lookup yields CDR1 DFQATT and CDR2 SNEGSKA (reference sequence). The CDR3 length is 13 residues. After removal of 6 bases from V and 3 bases from J, the junction contained 8 bases not matched to a gene. The CDR3 is CSAPVGGRYEQYF. Here the CDR3 DNA reads TGCAGTGCCCCTGTAGGGGGCCGCTACGAGCAGTACTTC.

The gene calls are TRBV10-3 and TRBJ2-2; D is unclear. Germline CDR1 reads ENHRY; CDR2 reads SYGVKD. CDR3 size: 15 residues. V was trimmed by 3 bases and J by 5 bases, leaving 13 bases between them. The CDR3 here is CAISDFLLETGELFF. The CDR3 DNA sequence: TGTGCCATCAGTGATTTTCTCCTGGAGACCGGGGAGCTGTTTTTT.

This clonotype was seen more than once but under ten times. The chain uses TRBV5-4 and TRBJ1-1; D remains unclear. The CDR3 sequence is 14 residues long. Germline V gene data show CDR1 as SGHNT and CDR2 as YYREEE (reference sequence). Trimming took 4 bases from V and 2 from J, leaving 12 bases between them. DNA for the CDR3: TGTGCCAGCAGCCAAAGGAGTGTTAACACTGAAGCTTTCTTT. The encoded protein is CASSQRSVNTEAFF.

V usage is TRBV5-6 and J usage is TRBJ2-7; no reliable D call. The CDR3 consists of 15 residues. The V end lost 0 bases, the J end lost 0 bases, and 10 bases lay between the germline ends. Germline V gives CDR1 SGHDT, CDR2 YYEEEE. For the CDR3, the DNA is TGTGCCAGCAGCTTGGGTCAGGTACTCTCCTACGAGCAGTACTTC. Translating gives CASSLGQVLSYEQYF.

This clonotype was counted only a few times. CDR3 residues: CASSPYRGGGTDTQYF. DNA for the CDR3: TGTGCCAGCAGCCCCTACAGGGGAGGGGGCACAGATACGCAGTATTTT. The chain couples TRBV3-1 to TRBJ2-3; D assignment may be TRBD1 or TRBD2 (7 bases each). The V end lost 4 bases, the J end lost 1 base, and 15 bases lay between the germline ends. The length of the CDR3 is 16 residues. From germline, CDR1 is LGHDT and CDR2 YNNKEL (reference sequence).

The V and J genes are TRBV7-9 and TRBJ2-3; D is possibly TRBD2 (6 bases). Trimming took off 4 bases at V and 0 bases at J, with 14 bases between the two ends. Germline assignment: CDR1 SEHNR and CDR2 FQNEAQ (reference sequence). The CDR3 contains 16 residues. The CDR3 region has the DNA TGTGCCAGCAGCTCCGTCGGAGGGCGGAGCACAGATACGCAGTATTTT. Residues: CASSSVGGRSTDTQYF.

The genes are TRBV19 and TRBJ1-5; no clear D gene. Germline V gives CDR1 LNHDA, CDR2 SQIVND (reference sequence). The CDR3 spans 15 residues. V lost 2 bases and J 11 bases, leaving 19 bases between the germline ends. The CDR3 sequence: CASSITIGTDKTQHF. CDR3 bases: TGTGCCAGTAGTATAACGATCGGCACGGATAAGACCCAGCATTTT.

Comments on this clonotype: A read error may explain this, as a much larger clone is one base away. The CDR3 end shows no conserved phenylalanine or tryptophan, and so a read error is likely. This chain uses TRBV6-6 with TRBJ1-5; 7 nucleotides align to TRBD1. With 5 bases clipped from V and 4 bases from J, the junction kept 11 bases outside the gene matches. Germline CDR1 is MNHNY and CDR2 is SVGAGI (reference sequence). The CDR3 is 16 residues long. The CDR3 sequence is CASSDPHGQVNQPQHL. CDR3 in DNA: TGTGCCAGCAGTGACCCCCACGGACAGGTGAATCAGCCCCAGCATTTG.

Remarks on this clonotype: A single base separates this from a much larger clone, so it may be a read error. V and J are TRBV11-2 and TRBJ1-4, with a weak D call TRBD1 (6 bases). Germline V gene sequence: CDR1 SGHAT, CDR2 FQNNGV. The CDR3 sequence is 16 residues long. Deletions cut 3 bases from V and 2 bases from J, with 13 bases between. The CDR3 protein is CASSFYTGLTNEKLFF. CDR3 nucleotides: TGTGCCAGCAGCTTCTACACAGGGCTTACTAATGAAAAACTGTTTTTT.